This TCR beta chain was profiled in a study of identical twins. Study-wide points: Reduced insertions were recorded for abundant cord blood beta clonotypes, with no such pattern in memory repertoires.

The CDR3 consists of 14 residues. From germline, CDR1 is MDHEN and CDR2 SYDVKM. Notes on this clonotype: Its antigen remains unknown. One end of the junction varies from germline; a read error may be responsible.

A universal primer site was added by template switching, and unique molecular identifiers were carried by the cDNA. TCRdb analysed the 5' RACE reads with MiXCR anew, one entry per CDR3 protein. The data hold about 300,000 distinct CDR3 sequences, with around an eighth observed a single time. The same sample was also studied in work on yellow fever vaccine responses in identical twins.

The TCR comes from a woman in her late teens or twenties in good health. V and J are TRBV28 and TRBJ2-1, with D perhaps TRBD1 (6 bases). The sample taken for sequencing was CD8+ T cells sorted from blood. CDR3 sequence: CASNRDTAYDEQFF. CDR3 DNA: TGTGCCAGCAACAGGGACACAGCCTACGATGAGCAGTTCTTC.